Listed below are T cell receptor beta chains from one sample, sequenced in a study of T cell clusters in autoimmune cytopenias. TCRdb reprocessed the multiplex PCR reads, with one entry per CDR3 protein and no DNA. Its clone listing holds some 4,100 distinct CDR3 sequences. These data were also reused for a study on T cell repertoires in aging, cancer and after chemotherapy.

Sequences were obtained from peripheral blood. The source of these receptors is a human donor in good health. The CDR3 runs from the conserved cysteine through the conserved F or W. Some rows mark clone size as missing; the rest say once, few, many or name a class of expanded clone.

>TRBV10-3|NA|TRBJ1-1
CAISESNKVVDTEAFF
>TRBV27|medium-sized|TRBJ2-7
CASSLPSTGRGEQYF
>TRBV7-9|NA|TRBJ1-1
CASSLDGGSKAFF
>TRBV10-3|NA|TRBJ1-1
CAISPGLTEAFF
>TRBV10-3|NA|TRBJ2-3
CAISDISGGTDTQYF
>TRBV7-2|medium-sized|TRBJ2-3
CASSERLGSLSDTQYF
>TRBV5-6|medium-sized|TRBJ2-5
CASSLFGGAVKETQYF
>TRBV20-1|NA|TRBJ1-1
CSARGKSNTEAFF
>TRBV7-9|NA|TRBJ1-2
CASSLYRTGTNYGYTF
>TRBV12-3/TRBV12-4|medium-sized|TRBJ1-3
CASSLRTPGPGNTIYF
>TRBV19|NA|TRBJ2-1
CASSYREMGQFF
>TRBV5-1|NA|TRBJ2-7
CASSPLTGTSGGEEQYF
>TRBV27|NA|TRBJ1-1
CASSPGPAGTEAFF
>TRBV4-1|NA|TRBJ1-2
CASSPHGDYGYTF
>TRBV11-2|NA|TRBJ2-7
CASSLTLGGQGYYEQYF